The sequence of this T cell receptor (beta chain) was determined in a study of OX40 agonist ivuxolimab in advanced cancers. Whole-study context: The patients received ivuxolimab by intravenous route every 2 weeks at 0.01 to 10 mg/kg. Age averaged about 62 years (range roughly 23 to 79), and around 78% were male.

Profiling relied on immunoSEQ multiplex PCR, and the TCRdb table lists in-frame clones only, not all of them. Of approximately 61,000 clones listed, about 91% are singletons. Germline trimming cut 0 bases from V and 7 bases from J; bases unmatched to any gene: 10. From germline, CDR1 is GTSNPN and CDR2 SVGIG (reference sequence). CDR3 length equals 16 residues. Study-level findings and limits: Undetermined was the antigen specificity of the expanded peripheral T cells. CD8+ T cells were the subset that, on average, had more expanded clones than CD4+.

This clone has only one observation. The antigen is undetermined. This TCR was sampled from an adult with an advanced solid tumor such as melanoma, head and neck, liver or kidney cancer. This sequence joins TRBV30 and TRBJ2-2, with 8 bases identical to TRBD2. This material consisted of CD4+ or CD8+ T cells sorted from blood, taken in a trial of the OX40 agonist ivuxolimab. In DNA form, the CDR3 reads TGTGCCTGGAGTGTAATCCAGCGGGAGTTCCACGGGGAGCTGTTTTTT. Its translation is CAWSVIQREFHGELFF.